A selection of T cell receptor beta chains follows, all from one sample in a study of OX40 agonist ivuxolimab in advanced cancers. The table came from immunoSEQ multiplex PCR; TCRdb's copy has only in-frame clones and leaves some out. The repertoire consists of roughly 80,000 clones, with roughly 87% occurring once and the leading ten covering around 1.9%. Sequencing used CD4+ or CD8+ T cells sorted from blood, obtained in a trial of the OX40 agonist ivuxolimab. The origin of the receptors is an adult with an advanced solid tumor such as melanoma, head and neck, liver or kidney cancer. Each CDR3 is given with its conserved first and last residue. D genes are given only for firm matches. Some rows have no size entry. The others give once, few or many, or a class for an expanded clone.

TRBV19	-	TRBJ1-5	few	TGTGCCAGTAGTCCAGGGTCTACCTCGGGGGTGGCCCAGCATTTT	CASSPGSTSGVAQHF
TRBV5-6	TRBD1	TRBJ2-2	-	TGTGCCAGCAGCTTACTCGACAGGGGGGGCACCGGGGAGCTGTTTTTT	CASSLLDRGGTGELFF
TRBV6-5	TRBD1	TRBJ1-2	-	TGTGCCAGCAGCCCGAAGACAGGGGTAGGCTATGGCTACACCTTC	CASSPKTGVGYGYTF
TRBV11-2	-	TRBJ1-2	-	TGTGCCAGCACAGACAGGTTGCCGGGCGGCTACACCTTC	CASTDRLPGGYTF
TRBV12-5	-	TRBJ1-2	-	TGTGCTAGTGGTTTGGTCCCCGCTATCTATGGCTACACCTTC	CASGLVPAIYGYTF
TRBV2	TRBD1	TRBJ1-4	-	TGTGCCAGCAGGGACAGGGAGGTGGAAAAACTGTTTTTT	CASRDREVEKLFF
TRBV6-5	-	TRBJ1-3	-	TGTGCCAGCAGACCGCCGCGGGACACCGGAAACACCATATATTTT	CASRPPRDTGNTIYF
TRBV15	-	TRBJ2-3	-	TGTGCCACCAGCAGAGAGGGCAGGGGCACAGATACGCAGTATTTT	CATSREGRGTDTQYF
TRBV5-6	-	TRBJ2-2	-	TGTGCCGGTGGGACCGTGAACACCGGGGAGCTGTTTTTT	CAGGTVNTGELFF
TRBV9	-	TRBJ2-3	-	TGTGCCAGCAGCCGAGGGGGAAGCACAGATACGCAGTATTTT	CASSRGGSTDTQYF
TRBV10-3	-	TRBJ2-7	-	TGTGCCATCAGTGAGCGGGACAACGAGCAGTACTTC	CAISERDNEQYF
TRBV5-4	TRBD1	TRBJ1-1	-	TGTGCCAGCAGCCCGGACAGGGGGCGGTCTGAAGCTTTCTTT	CASSPDRGRSEAFF
TRBV28	-	TRBJ2-7	-	TGTGCCAGCAGTTTTGGTAACAGGGTTCAGTACGAGCAGTACTTC	CASSFGNRVQYEQYF
TRBV2	TRBD1	TRBJ1-1	-	TGTGCCAGCAGTAGCTACGGACAGGGATTTAACACTGAAGCTTTCTTT	CASSSYGQGFNTEAFF
TRBV5-1	-	TRBJ1-1	-	TGCGCCAGCAGCTCGGACTGGAACACTGAAGCTTTCTTT	CASSSDWNTEAFF
TRBV18	TRBD1	TRBJ1-1	-	TGTGCCAGCTCACGCGGACAGGAGAACACTGAAGCTTTCTTT	CASSRGQENTEAFF
TRBV18	-	TRBJ2-7	-	TGTGCCAGCTCACCACCTTTCGGGGCGGGCGAGCAGTACTTC	CASSPPFGAGEQYF
TRBV5-1	-	TRBJ2-7	-	TGCGCCAGCAGCTTGGCGCTAGCAACCGGCGAGCAGTACTTC	CASSLALATGEQYF
TRBV5-1	-	TRBJ2-7	-	TGCGCCAGCAGCTTGGCCAGCGAGACCTACGAGCAGTACTTC	CASSLASETYEQYF
TRBV27	TRBD1	TRBJ2-6	-	TGTGCCAGCAGTTCGACAGGGCTAGCCGCTAAGACTGGGGCCAACGTCCTGACTTTC	CASSSTGLAAKTGANVLTF
TRBV5-1	-	TRBJ1-1	-	TGCGCCAGCAGCTTACCGGCCCCGGGACCTTACACTGAAGCTTTCTTT	CASSLPAPGPYTEAFF
TRBV5-1	TRBD2	TRBJ2-5	once	TGCGCCAGCTCGGGCGGGAGGTCTTCTCCGGAGACCCAGTACTTC	CASSGGRSSPETQYF
TRBV10-3	TRBD2	TRBJ2-1	-	TGTGCCACCGCGACTAGCGGAAGCTCCTACAATGAGCAGTTCTTC	CATATSGSSYNEQFF